Each of the 19 T cell receptor beta chains below was sequenced from the same sample in a study of naive and memory T cell subsets. Study-wide results and caveats: Especially in CD8 cells, naive repertoires contained a few larger clonotypes, possibly CD45RA-re-expressing memory cells.

Their specific antigens are unknown. The beta constant-region primer was an equimolar mix of two oligonucleotides covering TRBC1 and TRBC2. Nested alpha and beta constant-region primers with the SP2 primer drove four PCR rounds on ligated cDNA. From the UMI-ligation and nested PCR reads, TCRdb called clonotypes with MiXCR, one entry per CDR3 protein. In the table there are about 100,000 distinct CDR3 sequences, 14% of which are singletons. The specimen was naive CD8+ T cells from blood. The receptors derive from a human donor in good health.

This clonotype was seen a few times. This chain connects TRBV29-1 to TRBJ2-3, with 9 nucleotides matching TRBD2. CDR3 length: 12 residues. The trim removed 7 bases at V and 14 bases at J, leaving 13 bases unmatched. The germline V gene encodes CDR1 SQVTM and CDR2 ANQGSEA. CDR3 nucleotide sequence: TGCAGCGGAGAAGAGGCGTCTAGCGGGGTGTATTTT. It yields the protein CSGEEASSGVYF.

With respect to this clonotype: A read error may be the cause here, since a much bigger clone is one base away. The gene calls are TRBV7-3 and TRBJ2-1; possibly TRBD1 for D (6 bases). The germline gives CDR1 SGHTA, CDR2 FQGTGA. The CDR3 runs 14 residues. The CDR3 nucleotides are TGTGCCAGCAGCTTACCAGGGGCCTACAATAAGCAGTTCTTC. Encoded protein: CASSLPGAYNKQFF.

This sequence joins TRBV4-2 and TRBJ2-1; D is unresolved. V lost 4 bases to trimming and J lost 0 bases, with 10 bases between them. This CDR3 comprises 15 residues. From germline, CDR1 is LGHNA and CDR2 YNFKEQ. The CDR3 is CASSRVRSSYNEQFF. Written as DNA, the CDR3 is TGTGCCAGCAGCCGAGTTCGGAGCTCCTACAATGAGCAGTTCTTC.

V and J are TRBV28 and TRBJ1-1; 8 bases line up with TRBD1. CDR3 size: 14 residues. Germline CDR1 is MDHEN and CDR2 is SYDVKM. J lost 3 bases, V lost 6 bases, and 6 bases had no gene match. The CDR3 reads CASSAGGEDTEAFF. CDR3 in DNA: TGTGCCAGCAGCGCAGGGGGCGAGGACACTGAAGCTTTCTTT.

This clonotype has just a few counts. The chain is built from TRBV24-1 and TRBJ2-2; the D is unclear. Germline CDR1 is KGHDR and CDR2 is SFDVKD. V was shortened by 4 bases and J by 1 base, with 9 bases between the two germline ends. The CDR3 is 15 residues long. The CDR3 sequence is CATSDVVENTGELFF. The CDR3 coding sequence is TGTGCCACCAGTGACGTAGTAGAGAACACCGGGGAGCTGTTTTTT.

The genes are TRBV19 and TRBJ2-4; 15 bases are a match to TRBD2. The CDR3 consists of 18 residues. Trimming cost V 2 bases and J 5 bases; bases outside gene matches: 7. Germline V gene sequence: CDR1 LNHDA, CDR2 SQIVND (reference sequence). The CDR3 loop is CASSISHGLAGGQNIQYF. The CDR3 bases are TGTGCCAGTAGTATATCCCACGGACTAGCGGGAGGGCAAAACATTCAGTACTTC.

In its sample, this clonotype was seen many times. The rearrangement joins TRBV28 to TRBJ2-6; D remains unclear. The CDR3 loop spans 16 amino acids. V lost 4 bases and J 1 base, leaving 11 bases between the germline ends. Germline V gene lookup returns CDR1 MDHEN and CDR2 SYDVKM. The CDR3 loop is CASSSWTESGANVLTF. The CDR3 DNA sequence: TGTGCCAGCAGTTCCTGGACGGAGTCTGGGGCCAACGTCCTGACTTTC. The whole variable domain, remainder taken from reference TRBV28 and TRBJ2-6, is DVKVTQSSRYLVKRTGEKVFLECVQDMDHENMFWYRQDPGLGLRLIYFSYDVKMKEKGDIPEGYSVSREKKERFSLILESASTNQTSMYLCASSSWTESGANVLTFGAGSRLTVL.

This clonotype has just a few counts. The chain uses TRBV27 and TRBJ1-1, with 7 bases that match TRBD1. The CDR3 is 18 amino acids. Germline values: CDR1 MNHEY, CDR2 SMNVEV (reference sequence). The trim removed 2 bases at V and 0 bases at J, leaving 12 bases unmatched. Here the CDR3 DNA reads TGTGCCAGCAGTTTACGGGGAGGGGGCATAGCTCTGAACACTGAAGCTTTCTTT. Its translation: CASSLRGGGIALNTEAFF.

In this sample, this clonotype turned up a few times. This chain connects TRBV4-3 to TRBJ2-1, with D perhaps matching TRBD1 (6 bases). The V and J ends lost 4 bases and 0 bases respectively, with 13 bases between them. The CDR3 is 16 residues long. Germline V CDR1 and CDR2: LGHNA, YSLEER. CDR3 in DNA: TGCGCCAGCAGCCTTGCCGGACAGAGCTCCTACAATGAGCAGTTCTTC. It encodes CASSLAGQSSYNEQFF.

CDR3 region: CASRTGSNTDTQYF. The CDR3 DNA follows: TGCGCCAGCAGGACAGGGAGCAACACAGATACGCAGTATTTT. The chain joins TRBV5-1 to TRBJ2-3; TRBD1 agrees at 7 bases. Germline CDR1 is SGHRS and CDR2 is YFSETQ. This CDR3 spans 14 amino acids. V dropped 5 bases and J dropped 2; count of bases not matched to a gene: 5.

This clonotype turned up a few times. The chain uses TRBV7-9 and TRBJ1-1; D gene unclear. Germline lookup yields CDR1 SEHNR and CDR2 FQNEAQ (reference sequence). The CDR3 sequence is 15 residues long. The germline V and J ends were trimmed by 0 bases and 3 bases, with 11 bases remaining between them. The CDR3 sequence is CASSLAVSEDTEAFF. The CDR3, as DNA: TGTGCCAGCAGCTTAGCAGTCTCGGAGGACACTGAAGCTTTCTTT. The complete variable domain, with remaining parts taken from reference TRBV7-9 and TRBJ1-1, reads DTGVSQNPRHKITKRGQNVTFRCDPISEHNRLYWYRQTLGQGPEFLTYFQNEAQLEKSRLLSDRFSAERPKGSFSTLEIQRTEQGDSAMYLCASSLAVSEDTEAFFGQGTRLTVV.

The V and J genes are TRBV20-1 and TRBJ2-1; D might be TRBD2 (5 bases). V dropped 0 bases and J dropped 4 bases, with 13 bases sitting between them. This CDR3 has 15 amino acids. Per the germline V gene, CDR1 is DFQATT and CDR2 is SNEGSKA (reference sequence). The CDR3 loop is CSARDPAERYNEQFF. In DNA form, the CDR3 reads TGCAGTGCTAGAGATCCCGCTGAGCGGTACAATGAGCAGTTCTTC.

This clonotype was seen only a few times. This rearrangement joins TRBV15 to TRBJ1-5; D is undetermined. From germline, CDR1 is LNHNV and CDR2 YYDKDF (reference sequence). CDR3 length equals 18 residues. V gave up 0 bases and J gave up 4 bases, with 19 bases separating them. The CDR3 loop reads CATSRDRGVQSLNQPQHF. The CDR3 bases are TGTGCCACCAGCAGAGATCGCGGTGTTCAATCTCTTAATCAGCCCCAGCATTTT.

The chain is built from TRBV29-1 and TRBJ1-1, with no clear D. This CDR3 region has 19 residues. CDR1 SQVTM and CDR2 ANQGSEA come from the germline V gene. The V and J ends lost 3 bases and 0 bases respectively, with 26 bases between them. The CDR3 reads CSVDLGYAPQPELNTEAFF. The CDR3 DNA follows: TGCAGCGTTGATCTGGGTTATGCCCCCCAGCCGGAGTTGAACACTGAAGCTTTCTTT.

This clonotype was seen more than once but under ten times. This chain joins TRBV3-1 and TRBJ2-5; 7 positions match TRBD2. The CDR3 consists of 15 residues. Germline-derived CDR1 and CDR2 are LGHDT and YNNKEL (reference sequence). Trimming took 1 base from V and 2 from J; bases not matched to a gene: 4. CDR3 amino acids: CASSQAGGTQETQYF. CDR3 nucleotides: TGTGCCAGCAGCCAAGCGGGGGGTACACAAGAGACCCAGTACTTC.

This clonotype was recorded a few times. The chain uses TRBV11-1 and TRBJ2-3, with unresolved D. The germline V and J ends were trimmed by 0 bases and 2 bases, with 9 bases remaining between them. Per the germline V gene, CDR1 is SGHAT and CDR2 is FQDESV (reference sequence). CDR3 length: 15 residues. As DNA, the CDR3 is TGTGCCAGCAGCTTAGCCGGTATCTACACAGATACGCAGTATTTT. It specifies CASSLAGIYTDTQYF.

This clonotype has a handful of counts. The chain couples TRBV7-8 to TRBJ2-7; no clear D. Germline CDR1 SGHVS, CDR2 FQNEAQ. The CDR3 extends over 14 amino acids. V dropped 5 bases and J dropped 1 base, with 12 bases sitting between them. Here the CDR3 reads CASSIPGRSYEQYF. The CDR3 bases are TGTGCCAGCAGCATTCCGGGCCGATCCTACGAGCAGTACTTC.

This chain links TRBV12-3 or TRBV12-4 with TRBJ2-7; unclear D gene. CDR3 length equals 15 residues. Trimming took off 5 bases at V and 0 bases at J, with 14 bases between the two ends. CDR3 nucleotides: TGTGCCAGCAGTACCCCACCAGAGAGCTCCTACGAGCAGTACTTC. Translated, it gives CASSTPPESSYEQYF.

This clonotype was found a few times. The genes are TRBV7-3 and TRBJ1-1, with D perhaps matching TRBD1 (5 bases). CDR1 SGHTA and CDR2 FQGTGA come from the germline V gene. V dropped 1 base and J dropped 9 bases, with 12 bases sitting between them. CDR3 length: 13 amino acids. CDR3 DNA sequence: TGTGCCAGCAGCTTAAAAGGGACCCTTCAAGCTTTCTTT. Its protein is CASSLKGTLQAFF.